These T cell receptor beta chains were read from a single sample in a study of technical replicates of blood from a few donors. Generated by immunoSEQ multiplex PCR, the TCRdb table keeps only in-frame clones and is missing some. The sample gives roughly 79,000 clones, 85% to 95% of which show up once; about 0.41% is in the top ten. The sample was T cells isolated from PBMCs. These receptors originate from a human donor in good health. The CDR3 runs from the conserved cysteine through the conserved F or W. D genes are given only for firm matches. Only some rows state a clone size, as once, few, many or a class for expanded clones.

size,J,V,D,DNA,CDR3
.,TRBJ1-3,TRBV28,.,TGTGCCAGCAGGACAGCTTCTTCTGGAAACACCATATATTTT,CASRTASSGNTIYF
.,TRBJ1-5,TRBV7-9,.,TGTGCCAGCAGCCGCGACAGCCTGGGTCAGCCCCAGCATTTT,CASSRDSLGQPQHF
.,TRBJ1-1,TRBV6-5,TRBD1,TGTGCCAGCAGTCGGGCACAGGGGATTAACACTGAAGCTTTCTTT,CASSRAQGINTEAFF
.,TRBJ2-7,TRBV7-9,TRBD2,TGTGCCAGCAGCGCCTCCGGGGGGAAGCAGTACTTC,CASSASGGKQYF
.,TRBJ2-5,TRBV19,TRBD1,TGTGCCAGTAGTAAACAGGGGGCTGAGACCCAGTACTTC,CASSKQGAETQYF
.,TRBJ1-1,TRBV27,.,TGTGCCAGCAGTTTATCGAGGGGGGGGGAAGCTTTCTTT,CASSLSRGGEAFF
.,TRBJ2-2,TRBV9,TRBD2,TGTGCCAGCAGCGCAAGACTAGCCAGCGGGGAGCTGTTTTTT,CASSARLASGELFF
.,TRBJ2-1,TRBV5-1,TRBD2,TGCGCCAGCAGCACCGGACTAGCGGGAGATCCGATCGATGAGCAGTTCTTC,CASSTGLAGDPIDEQFF
.,TRBJ2-7,TRBV11-2,.,TGTGCCAGCAGCCTTGGACAGCCCTACGAGCAGTACTTC,CASSLGQPYEQYF
.,TRBJ2-7,TRBV9,.,TGTGCCAGCAGCGTCTACCCACAGGACTACGAGCAGTACTTC,CASSVYPQDYEQYF
.,TRBJ2-6,TRBV29-1,.,TGCAGCGTTGACGGGGGAGTGCCTGGGGCCAACGTCCTGACTTTC,CSVDGGVPGANVLTF
.,TRBJ1-2,TRBV2,.,TGTGCCAGCGGAGACGGGAACAACCCCTACTATGGCTACACCTTC,CASGDGNNPYYGYTF
once,TRBJ1-5,TRBV7-9,.,TGTGCCAGCAGCTTAGATAGCTCGGCTTATCAGCCCCAGCATTTT,CASSLDSSAYQPQHF
.,TRBJ2-7,TRBV5-4,.,TGTGCCAGCAGCTTGGTGAAGGGGCCGGCCTACGAGCAGTACTTC,CASSLVKGPAYEQYF
.,TRBJ2-7,TRBV15,TRBD2,TGTGCCACCTCTAGCGGGAGAGAAGTCTACGAGCAGTACTTC,CATSSGREVYEQYF
.,TRBJ2-7,TRBV7-9,.,TGTGCCAGCAGCTCCGCAGGGGGCGTCGGGAGGAACTCCTACGAGCAGTACTTC,CASSSAGGVGRNSYEQYF
.,TRBJ2-7,TRBV28,.,TGTGCCAGCAGTCCAGGGTACGAGCAGTACTTC,CASSPGYEQYF
.,TRBJ2-7,TRBV5-1,.,TGCGCCAGCAGAGGCAGGGTTTGCGAGCAGTACTTC,CASRGRVCEQYF
.,TRBJ2-1,TRBV7-9,TRBD2,TGTGCCAGCAGCCACCGGGAGGTCTATGAGCAGTTCTTC,CASSHREVYEQFF
.,TRBJ2-7,TRBV6-1,.,TGTGCCAGCACCCTTCTGCCGGACACGTTCTACGAGCAGTACTTC,CASTLLPDTFYEQYF
.,TRBJ2-7,TRBV15,.,TGTGCCACCAGCTTCGGCCAACAGGATTACGAGCAGTACTTC,CATSFGQQDYEQYF
.,TRBJ2-2,TRBV7-7,TRBD2,TGTGCCAGCAGCTTAGACCGGACTAGCTGGGAGCTGTTTTTT,CASSLDRTSWELFF
.,TRBJ1-1,TRBV6-6,.,TGTGCCAGCCTCCCCCGGGGGAACACTGAAGCTTTCTTT,CASLPRGNTEAFF
.,TRBJ2-2,TRBV5-6,.,TGTGCCAGCAGCTTCCTAGGGAGCACCGGGGAGCTGTTTTTT,CASSFLGSTGELFF
.,TRBJ1-2,TRBV7-2,TRBD1,TGTGCCAGCAGCGTCTTCCAGGGGGGCTATGGCTACACCTTC,CASSVFQGGYGYTF
.,TRBJ1-5,TRBV7-9,.,TGTGCCAGCAGCTTAGGGCAGGGAAATCAGCCCCAGCATTTT,CASSLGQGNQPQHF
.,TRBJ2-3,TRBV6-5,.,TGTGCCAGCAGTTATGGCGGACAGACCCCAGATACGCAGTATTTT,CASSYGGQTPDTQYF
.,TRBJ2-3,TRBV9,.,TGTGCCAGCGCGAGGAGCACAGATACGCAGTATTTT,CASARSTDTQYF
.,TRBJ2-1,TRBV11-3,TRBD1,TGTGCCAGCAGCTCAACAGGGGGAATGGAGTACAATGAGCAGTTCTTC,CASSSTGGMEYNEQFF
.,TRBJ1-3,TRBV9,TRBD1,TGTGCCAGCAGCCCCGGGACAGTCTCTGGAAACACCATATATTTT,CASSPGTVSGNTIYF
.,TRBJ1-2,TRBV2,.,TGTGCCAGTTTTGAAGTAGTGGGCTACACCTTC,CASFEVVGYTF
.,TRBJ1-1,TRBV4-3,.,TGCGCCAGCAGCCAAGTCTGGGCTACTGAAGCTTTCTTT,CASSQVWATEAFF
.,TRBJ2-7,TRBV7-2,.,TGTGCCAGCAGCTTACCTCAGGTATCCTACGAGCAGTACTTC,CASSLPQVSYEQYF
once,TRBJ2-1,TRBV7-6,TRBD2,TGTGCCAGCAGCAAAACGGCGGGGGATCGACTTGAGCAGTTCTTC,CASSKTAGDRLEQFF
.,TRBJ2-5,TRBV5-1,TRBD2,TGCGCCAGCACAACGGGAGGGGGAGAGACCCAGTACTTC,CASTTGGGETQYF
.,TRBJ1-4,TRBV10-3,.,TGTGCCATCAAGAAGGGGGGGCCTAATGAAAAACTGTTTTTT,CAIKKGGPNEKLFF
once,TRBJ1-3,TRBV13,.,TGTGCCAGCAGCTTAATCTCAGGGAAGAGCTCTGGAAACACCATATATTTT,CASSLISGKSSGNTIYF
.,TRBJ2-1,TRBV9,TRBD2,TGTGCCAGCAGCACCAGGGGACTAGCGGGTGTCAATGAGCAGTTCTTC,CASSTRGLAGVNEQFF
.,TRBJ2-7,TRBV28,.,TGTGCCAGCAGTTTACGCTCGGGCTCCTACGAGCAGTACTTC,CASSLRSGSYEQYF
.,TRBJ1-4,TRBV18,.,TGTGCCAGCTCCCCCCGTCCAGGGTCAGACACTAATGAAAAACTGTTTTTT,CASSPRPGSDTNEKLFF
.,TRBJ2-7,TRBV29-1,.,TGCAGCGTTGCCAGTACCTACGAGCAGTACTTC,CSVASTYEQYF
.,TRBJ2-1,TRBV27,TRBD2,TGTGCCAGCAGTTTGGGGGGACTAGCGGGAGGATGGGGTGAGCAGTTCTTC,CASSLGGLAGGWGEQFF
.,TRBJ2-5,TRBV7-9,.,TGTGCCAGCAGCTTGGGTTGGGTAGCGGAGAATCAAGAGACCCAGTACTTC,CASSLGWVAENQETQYF
once,TRBJ2-7,TRBV4-3,.,TGCGCCAGCAGCCAAGATCCGAGGGGGTTCGACGAGCAGTACTTC,CASSQDPRGFDEQYF
.,TRBJ2-1,TRBV9,.,TGTGCCAGCAGCCTCCGTGCGGCTTTCGAGCAGTTCTTC,CASSLRAAFEQFF
.,TRBJ1-4,TRBV6-5,.,TGTGCCAGCAGTCTGACGCGGGCGTCTGAAAAACTGTTTTTT,CASSLTRASEKLFF
.,TRBJ2-1,TRBV28,.,TGTAATATCGGGCGGGGCTCCTACAATGAGCAGTTCTTC,CNIGRGSYNEQFF